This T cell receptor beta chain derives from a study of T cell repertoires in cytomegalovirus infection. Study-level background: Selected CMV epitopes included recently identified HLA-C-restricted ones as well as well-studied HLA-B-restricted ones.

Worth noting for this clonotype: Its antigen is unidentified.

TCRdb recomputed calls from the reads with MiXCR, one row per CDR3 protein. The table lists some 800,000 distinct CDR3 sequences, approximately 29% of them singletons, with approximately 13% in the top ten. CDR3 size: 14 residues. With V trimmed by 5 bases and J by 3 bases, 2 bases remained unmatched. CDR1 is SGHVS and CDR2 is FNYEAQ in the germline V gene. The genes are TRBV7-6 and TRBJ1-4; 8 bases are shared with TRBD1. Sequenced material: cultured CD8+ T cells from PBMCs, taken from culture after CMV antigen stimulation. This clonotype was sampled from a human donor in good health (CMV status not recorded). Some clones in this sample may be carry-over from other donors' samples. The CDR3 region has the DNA TGTGCCAGCAGCCCGGACAGGGCTAATGAAAAACTGTTTTTT. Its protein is CASSPDRANEKLFF.